The T cell receptor beta chain under discussion was sequenced for a study of shared clonotypes between healthy human individuals (dated by TCRdb to the early 2020s). Looking at the study overall: The cohort comprised a couple of women and a few men aged 18 to 49 years. For each donor, CD4 naive and CD4 memory were each run on three plates, CD8 naive on two plates, and CD8 memory on one plate. To estimate repertoire size and how much clonotype sharing occurs between individuals, the study deeply sequenced the blood TCR repertoires of five or six healthy adults. To increase sequencing depth and limit assay-specific biases, different laboratories used diverse techniques to prepare libraries and sequence TCR repertoires. Per donor, leukapheresis produced somewhere between about 0.9 and 9.5 billion PBMCs. Study-wide findings and limitations: Naive subsets generally had larger estimated clonotype richness than memory subsets. Compared with non-shared clonotypes, the clonotypes found in all four sorted-subset donors had higher generation probabilities. Based on pairwise subsampling, the degree of clonotype sharing among donors was expected to be affected by sequencing depth. Incomplete sequencing was indicated by rarefaction of sorted-subset datasets, despite the large sequencing depth. Only blood was sampled, and tissue TCR repertoires likely differ from those in blood. Sharing across several donors was observed for roughly 5.4% of naive CD4, 3.5% of naive CD8, 2% to 2.5% of memory CD4, and about 0.38% of memory CD8 clonotypes. The small number of donors limited the genetic and exposure-history diversity represented.

Using the deep immunoSEQ assay, multiplex PCR amplified TCR CDR3 regions from genomic DNA. For each cell subset, the extracted genomic DNA was distributed evenly across all wells of several immunoSEQ 96-well plates, and each plate served as one replicate. For sorted subsets, 200 to 250 ng genomic DNA, equal to some 30,000 T cell genomes, was loaded into each replicate PCR. Purified libraries were measured with a Qubit 3.0 fluorometer, size-checked on a Bioanalyzer 2100, and measured again with the KAPA Library Quantification kit. Every immunoSEQ 96-well plate was sequenced on a separate single-read 150-cycle Illumina NextSeq 550 flow cell. In the original analysis: Because the immunoSEQ output included only junctional sequences and no quality scores, the filtering could not be the same as the filtering used for full-length reads. Sequences were annotated with PyIR, a Python wrapper for IgBLAST v1.9, and V/J genes and CDR3 were assigned using IMGT germline references. Reads with weak V/J assignments (E-value above 1e-6), missing CDR3, stop codons, out-of-frame junctions, or ambiguous translated residues were removed. V3J clonotypes were defined as sequences sharing an identical inferred V gene, J gene, and CDR3 amino acid sequence. The percentage overlap between two repertoires was calculated by dividing the number of shared unique clonotypes by the size of the smaller repertoire. Repertoire richness was assessed with RTK rarefaction, the Chao1 estimator, and Recon v2.1 estimates of unobserved clonotypes. For all TCRbeta clonotypes obtained by the gDNA method from a handful of donors, generation probabilities were computed with OLGA. TCRdb retrieved this table from immuneACCESS and kept in-frame rearrangements only. Not all clones are present; in checked studies, unresolved V genes account for under half, and no reason is known for the remainder. For V, J and clone size, that table is used; D and trimming come from the DNA. The sample table lists roughly 2.2 million clones, under 95% of them with a count of one. The leading ten clones occupy more than 0.35% of the sample.

Healthy HIV-negative adults with no recently reported acute infections or vaccinations were included as donors. All donors were Caucasian adults living in Nashville, Tennessee, USA. CD4+ T cells were enriched by magnetic negative selection; naive cells were then positively selected on CD45RA, and the negative fraction formed the memory subset. After blood collection by leukapheresis, PBMCs were isolated using Ficoll-Histopaque density gradient centrifugation and then cryopreserved in the vapor phase of liquid nitrogen. Analytical flow cytometry was used to check the purity and quantity of every magnetically sorted T cell population. Each sorted fraction had its genomic DNA isolated and then quantified by UV absorbance on a Nanodrop 2000c. The germline V gene encodes CDR1 SGHTA and CDR2 FQGNSA. The CDR3 sequence holds 13 residues, the cysteine and phenylalanine included. Only CDR3 DNA is held: 39 bases, read in frame from base 1. V was cut back by 4 bases and J by 1 base, leaving a gap of 8 bases between them.

As regards this clone: Its recognized antigen is unknown. No base qualities exist here, and no much larger clone lies one base off it. Other DNA sequences of this sample code for an identical CDR3.

The rearranged segments are TRBV7-2 and TRBJ2-7; no confident D gene assignment can be made. The receptor comes from a man aged 18 to 30 in good health. Some clones in this sample may be carry-over from other donors' samples. The sequencing input was naive CD4+ T cells from PBMCs. What this sample's cell subset or site label stands for: CD45RA+ positively selected. The CDR3 sequence is CASSSSGSYEQYF. Read as DNA, the sequence is TGTGCCAGCAGCTCCTCGGGTTCCTACGAGCAGTACTTC.